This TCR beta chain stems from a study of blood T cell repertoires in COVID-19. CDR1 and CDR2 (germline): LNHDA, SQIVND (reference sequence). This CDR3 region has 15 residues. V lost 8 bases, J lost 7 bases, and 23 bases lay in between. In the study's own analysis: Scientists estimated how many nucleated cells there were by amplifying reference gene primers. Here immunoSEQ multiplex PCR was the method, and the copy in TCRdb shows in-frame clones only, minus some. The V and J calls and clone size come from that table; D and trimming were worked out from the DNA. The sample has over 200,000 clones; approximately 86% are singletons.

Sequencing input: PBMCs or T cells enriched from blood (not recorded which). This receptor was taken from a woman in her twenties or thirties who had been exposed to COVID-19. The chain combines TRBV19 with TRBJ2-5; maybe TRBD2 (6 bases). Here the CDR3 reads CASESGVPPVGTQYF. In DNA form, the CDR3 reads TGTGCCAGTGAATCGGGGGTGCCCCCGGTGGGGACCCAGTACTTC.